This T cell receptor (beta chain) was documented in a study of neurological immune-mediated disorders. The group of healthy controls was made up of people who were blood bank volunteers in Maryland, USA. From germline, CDR1 is DFQATT and CDR2 SNEGSKA (reference sequence). CDR3 size: 14 residues. cDNA synthesis was performed by 5'RACE with 10-nucleotide random UMIs. TCRdb analysed the 5' RACE reads with MiXCR anew, one entry per CDR3 protein. In the table there are 30,000 to 35,000 distinct CDR3 sequences, 4% of which are singletons. Study-wide points: Because no CDR3 amino acid sequences were shared across subjects by expanded clones, private repertoires were suggested in all groups.

This clonotype was seen many times. Its antigen is unknown. One junction end does not reproduce the germline sequence, and a read error may be involved. The sequence was collected from a middle-aged woman in good health. The rearrangement joins TRBV20-1 to TRBJ1-5, with TRBD1 as a possible D gene (6 bases). Material for sequencing was CD4+ T cells from blood. In nucleotides, the CDR3 is TGCAGTGCCAGAGGGGGACCCACTTCTCAGCCCCAGCATTTT. Translation: CSARGGPTSQPQHF.